These 18 T cell receptor beta chains came from one sample sequenced in a study of CD8+ T cells in alopecia areata. Reverse transcribed after extraction, RNA yielded cDNA as the sequencing template. Libraries were prepared by immunoSEQ multiplex PCR; TCRdb keeps only in-frame clonotypes and omits some of them. The sample comprises 150,000 or so clones, 40% to 50% of which are singletons, and about 6.4% rests with the top ten. Sequenced material: CD4+ T cells sorted from blood. The origin of the receptors is a human donor with alopecia areata.

The chain carries TRBV27 and TRBJ2-2; D is perhaps TRBD1 or TRBD2 (5 bases each). The CDR3 covers 15 residues. The germline CDR1 and CDR2 sequences are MNHEY and SMNVEV (reference sequence). V lost 2 bases to trimming and J lost 6 bases, with 13 bases between them. CDR3 in DNA: TGTGCCAGCAGTTTACGGGGACGACCACCCGGGGAGCTGTTTTTT. This translates into CASSLRGRPPGELFF.

This clone was seen a handful of times. The chain recombines TRBV7-8 with TRBJ1-4; no clear D. Germline-derived CDR1 and CDR2 are SGHVS and FQNEAQ. V dropped 1 base and J dropped 4 bases, with 1 base sitting between them. CDR3 size: 12 residues. The CDR3 protein is CASSLDNEKLFF. As DNA, the CDR3 is TGTGCCAGCAGCTTAGATAATGAAAAACTGTTTTTT.

This chain joins TRBV27 and TRBJ2-7; D not resolved. Germline assignment: CDR1 MNHEY and CDR2 SMNVEV (reference sequence). V was shortened by 6 bases and J by 0 bases, with 9 bases between the two germline ends. The CDR3 has 13 residues. CDR3 sequence: CASSLRYSYEQYF. The CDR3 DNA reads TGTGCCAGCAGCCTCCGTTACTCCTACGAGCAGTACTTC.

The genes are TRBV11-1 and TRBJ2-7, with TRBD2 identical over 10 bases. V trimming: 3 bases; J trimming: 1 base; junction bases outside the gene matches: 6. This CDR3 is 16 amino acids long. Germline V lookup: CDR1 SGHAT, CDR2 FQDESV (reference sequence). For the CDR3, the DNA is TGTGCCAGCAGCTTGCTAGCGGGAGTAAATTCCTACGAGCAGTACTTC. This translates into CASSLLAGVNSYEQYF.

This chain joins TRBV7-2 and TRBJ2-5; 7 bases map to TRBD2. In germline, CDR1 is SGHTA, CDR2 FQGNSA. V dropped 8 bases and J dropped 1; count of bases not matched to a gene: 4. The length of the CDR3 is 13 residues. Written as DNA, the CDR3 is TGTGCCAGCGTAGCGGGCCTCCAAGAGACCCAGTACTTC. The encoded protein is CASVAGLQETQYF. The variable domain in full, completed from reference TRBV7-2 and TRBJ2-5, reads GAGVSQSPSNKVTEKGKDVELRCDPISGHTALYWYRQSLGQGLEFLIYFQGNSAPDKSGLPSDRFSAERTGGSVSTLTIQRTQQEDSAVYLCASVAGLQETQYFGPGTRLLVL.

Regarding this clone: The same CDR3 arises from other DNA sequences in this sample as well. CDR3 in amino acids: CASSLVETQYF. The CDR3 DNA is TGTGCCAGCAGCTTGGTGGAGACCCAGTACTTC. V gene TRBV5-6 combines with J gene TRBJ2-5, with D unclear. The CDR3 sequence is 11 residues long. Germline V gene lookup returns CDR1 SGHDT and CDR2 YYEEEE. The germline V and J ends were trimmed by 0 bases and 5 bases, with 2 bases remaining between them.

The CDR3 nucleotides are TGCGCCAGCAGCTTCTCGACGCCTAACACTGAAGCTTTCTTT. It is translated as CASSFSTPNTEAFF. This chain uses TRBV5-1 with TRBJ1-1; no clear D gene. Trimming took off 2 bases at V and 2 bases at J, with 10 bases between the two ends. This CDR3 is 14 amino acids long. From germline, CDR1 is SGHRS and CDR2 YFSETQ. Using reference TRBV5-1 and TRBJ1-1 for the parts outside the CDR3, the full variable domain is KAGVTQTPRYLIKTRGQQVTLSCSPISGHRSVSWYQQTPGQGLQFLFEYFSETQRNKGNFPGRFSGRQFSNSRSEMNVSTLELGDSALYLCASSFSTPNTEAFFGQGTRLTVV.

V is TRBV4-1 and J is TRBJ2-5; 10 bases agree with TRBD1. The V gene end was trimmed by 3 bases and the J gene end by 4 bases; junction bases not matched to a gene: 8. Germline V CDR1 and CDR2: MGHRA, YSYEKL. The CDR3 has 16 residues. The DNA of the CDR3 is TGCGCCAGCAGCCAGTCCGGGACAGGGGTCGCAGAGACCCAGTACTTC. It translates to CASSQSGTGVAETQYF.

This clone was detected a few times. The CDR3 loop reads CASSLTPRLGLGLPGANVLTF. The CDR3 DNA reads TGTGCCAGCAGCTTAACACCCCGGTTAGGGTTGGGCCTCCCTGGGGCCAACGTCCTGACTTTC. The chain is built from TRBV7-3 and TRBJ2-6; no definite D call. The length of the CDR3 is 21 residues. V gave up 0 bases and J gave up 2 bases, with 23 bases separating them. Germline CDR1 and CDR2: SGHTA and FQGTGA.

This chain uses TRBV2 with TRBJ1-4; D is undetermined. The germline V gene encodes CDR1 SNHLY and CDR2 FYNNEI. There are 14 residues in the CDR3. V was clipped by 1 base and J by 8 bases, with 11 bases between them. In DNA, the CDR3 is TGTGCCAGCAGTGAAGGTCGACGGGGAGAAAAACTGTTTTTT. Protein sequence: CASSEGRRGEKLFF.

A remark on this clone: The sample holds other DNA sequences that translate to the same CDR3. The chain carries TRBV29-1 and TRBJ1-1; no clear D. CDR1 is SQVTM and CDR2 is ANQGSEA in the germline V gene. Trimming removed 5 bases from V and 0 bases from J, with 10 bases in between. The CDR3 is 13 amino acids. CDR3 in DNA: TGCAGCGTTTCAGGAAGACTGAACACTGAAGCTTTCTTT. It codes for CSVSGRLNTEAFF.

V is TRBV7-2 and J is TRBJ2-3, with D uncertain. This CDR3 is 13 amino acids long. Per the germline V gene, CDR1 is SGHTA and CDR2 is FQGNSA. The V and J ends lost 3 bases and 0 bases respectively, with 4 bases between them. The CDR3 DNA follows: TGTGCCAGCAGCTTCCACAGCACAGATACGCAGTATTTT. Protein product: CASSFHSTDTQYF. Full variable domain (outside the CDR3, taken from reference TRBV7-2 and TRBJ2-3): GAGVSQSPSNKVTEKGKDVELRCDPISGHTALYWYRQSLGQGLEFLIYFQGNSAPDKSGLPSDRFSAERTGGSVSTLTIQRTQQEDSAVYLCASSFHSTDTQYFGPGTRLTVL.

V is TRBV27 and J is TRBJ2-7; 7 positions match TRBD2. Germline-derived CDR1 and CDR2 are MNHEY and SMNVEV (reference sequence). J lost 0 bases, V lost 4 bases, and 6 bases had no gene match. The CDR3 has 15 residues. The CDR3 DNA follows: TGTGCCAGCAGTTCCCCCTTAGCGGGCTCCTACGAGCAGTACTTC. Residues: CASSSPLAGSYEQYF.

The chain employs TRBV7-6 and TRBJ2-1; D is unclear. Germline CDR1 SGHVS, CDR2 FNYEAQ. This CDR3 has 11 residues. Trimming stripped 5 bases from V and 5 bases from J, with 4 bases between. For the CDR3, the DNA is TGTGCCAGCAGCATCAACAATGAGCAGTTCTTC. This sequence encodes CASSINNEQFF.

V and J are TRBV7-9 and TRBJ2-5; a possible D gene is TRBD2 (6 bases). Germline CDR1 and CDR2: SEHNR and FQNEAQ (reference sequence). The ends were cut back, 6 bases at V and 0 bases at J, with 11 bases in the middle. The CDR3 extends over 14 amino acids. The CDR3 sequence: CASSSSVYQETQYF. The DNA for the CDR3 is TGTGCCAGCAGTTCTAGCGTGTACCAAGAGACCCAGTACTTC.

The chain recombines TRBV28 with TRBJ2-7; 8 nucleotides line up with TRBD1. Germline CDR1 is MDHEN and CDR2 is SYDVKM. The CDR3 is 12 amino acids. Trimming took 8 bases from V and 1 from J; bases not matched to a gene: 1. CDR3 protein: CASGTGSYEQYF. The DNA of the CDR3 is TGTGCCAGCGGGACAGGTTCCTACGAGCAGTACTTC.

The genes are TRBV5-1 and TRBJ2-1; 13 bases agree with TRBD2. The CDR3 covers 18 residues. Germline loops: CDR1 SGHRS, CDR2 YFSETQ. J was trimmed by 5 bases and V by 4 bases; bases with no gene match: 12. CDR3 sequence: CASSDFTSGRARHNEQFF. The CDR3 DNA is TGCGCCAGCAGCGACTTTACTAGCGGGAGGGCCAGGCACAATGAGCAGTTCTTC.

V is TRBV7-2 and J is TRBJ2-7; 8 bases fit TRBD2. Germline V gives CDR1 SGHTA, CDR2 FQGNSA. Trimming cost V 1 base and J 3 bases; bases outside gene matches: 5. There are 15 residues in the CDR3. CDR3 in amino acids: CASSLGSGNLYEQYF. CDR3 sequence (DNA): TGTGCCAGCAGCTTAGGTAGCGGGAACCTCTACGAGCAGTACTTC.